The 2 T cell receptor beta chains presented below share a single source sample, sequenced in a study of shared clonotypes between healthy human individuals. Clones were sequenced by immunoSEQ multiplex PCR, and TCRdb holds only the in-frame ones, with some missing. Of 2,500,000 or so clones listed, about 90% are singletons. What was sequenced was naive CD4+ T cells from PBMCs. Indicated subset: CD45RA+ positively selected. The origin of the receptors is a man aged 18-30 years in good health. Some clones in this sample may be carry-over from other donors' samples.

The CDR3 is CASSQSVTRVPGANVLTF. CDR3 sequence (DNA): TGCGCCAGCAGCCAATCGGTCACCAGGGTCCCTGGGGCCAACGTCCTGACTTTC. This rearrangement joins TRBV4-1 to TRBJ2-6, with a tentative D call TRBD1 (5 bases). The CDR3 has 18 residues. The ends were cut back, 2 bases at V and 2 bases at J, with 16 bases in the middle. CDR1 is MGHRA and CDR2 is YSYEKL in the germline V gene.

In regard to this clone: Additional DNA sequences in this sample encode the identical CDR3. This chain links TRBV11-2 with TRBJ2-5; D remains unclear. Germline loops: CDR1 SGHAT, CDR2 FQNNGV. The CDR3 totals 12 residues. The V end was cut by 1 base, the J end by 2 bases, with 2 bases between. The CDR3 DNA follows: TGTGCCAGCAGCTTAGGTCAAGAGACCCAGTACTTC. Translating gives CASSLGQETQYF.